These 29 T cell receptor beta chains were sequenced from one sample in a study of OX40 agonist ivuxolimab in advanced cancers. The protocol was immunoSEQ multiplex PCR, while the TCRdb copy is restricted to in-frame clones and leaves out a portion. The sample lists tens of thousands of clones, around four fifths occurring once. This material consisted of CD4+ or CD8+ T cells sorted from blood, taken in a trial of the OX40 agonist ivuxolimab. Receptors originate from an adult with an advanced solid tumor such as melanoma, head and neck, liver or kidney cancer.

CDR3 in DNA: TGTGCCAGTCTACTGGGACAGGGGGGGGATGGCTACACCTTC. Translated, it gives CASLLGQGGDGYTF. The rearrangement uses TRBV19 and TRBJ1-2, with 11 bases that match TRBD1. Germline CDR1 is LNHDA and CDR2 is SQIVND (reference sequence). The CDR3 length is 14 residues. Unmatched junction bases numbered 8, after V lost 8 bases and J lost 6 bases.

The CDR3 coding sequence is TGTGCCAGCAGCTTGGGAGGCCAGAGCTCTGGAAACACCATATATTTT. Protein: CASSLGGQSSGNTIYF. The chain carries TRBV5-4 and TRBJ1-3, with D hard to call. Germline V gene sequence: CDR1 SGHNT, CDR2 YYREEE (reference sequence). The CDR3 runs 16 residues. V lost 0 bases to trimming and J lost 0 bases, with 10 bases between them. Variable domain in full (rest from reference TRBV5-4 and TRBJ1-3): ETGVTQSPTHLIKTRGQQVTLRCSSQSGHNTVSWYQQALGQGPQFIFQYYREEENGRGNFPPRFSGLQFPNYSSELNVNALELDDSALYLCASSLGGQSSGNTIYFGEGSWLTVV.

This chain links TRBV5-1 with TRBJ2-5, with 10 bases matching TRBD2. The germline V gene encodes CDR1 SGHRS and CDR2 YFSETQ. CDR3 length: 15 residues. Germline trimming cut 4 bases from V and 5 bases from J; bases unmatched to any gene: 8. CDR3 coding DNA: TGCGCCAGCAGCGACAGAGCGGGGGGGCTGGAGACCCAGTACTTC. It codes for CASSDRAGGLETQYF.

The chain combines TRBV30 with TRBJ1-4; D ambiguous. Per the germline V gene, CDR1 is GTSNPN and CDR2 is SVGIG (reference sequence). CDR3 length equals 14 residues. The V end lost 4 bases, the J end lost 8 bases, and 17 bases lay between the germline ends. CDR3 region: CAWISGYPQEKLFF. The CDR3, as DNA: TGTGCCTGGATTTCGGGTTACCCCCAGGAAAAACTGTTTTTT.

CDR3 DNA sequence: TGTGCCAGCAGCGTAGGGCTAGATATCTACAATGAGCAGTTCTTC. This codes for CASSVGLDIYNEQFF. V is TRBV9 and J is TRBJ2-1; no clear D gene. This CDR3 has 15 residues. V was clipped by 0 bases and J by 3 bases, with 10 bases between them. The germline gives CDR1 SGDLS, CDR2 YYNGEE.

The CDR3 nucleotides read TGTGCCAGCAGCCAAGACCGGGACGCGGTCGAAAAACTGTTTTTT. Its protein product is CASSQDRDAVEKLFF. The chain couples TRBV4-2 to TRBJ1-4; maybe TRBD1 (5 bases). The ends were cut back, 0 bases at V and 8 bases at J, with 13 bases in the middle. CDR3 length: 15 amino acids. Germline lookup yields CDR1 LGHNA and CDR2 YNFKEQ.

The genes are TRBV4-3 and TRBJ1-5; TRBD1 is a possible D gene (5 bases). In germline, CDR1 is LGHNA, CDR2 YSLEER. Trimming removed 3 bases from V and 2 bases from J, with 14 bases in between. CDR3 length: 16 amino acids. The CDR3 spells CASSQARQGGNQPQHF. DNA of the CDR3: TGCGCCAGCAGCCAGGCCCGCCAGGGCGGCAATCAGCCCCAGCATTTT.

The chain couples TRBV4-3 to TRBJ2-2; TRBD1 aligns across 8 bases. The CDR3 runs 18 residues. V lost 0 bases, J lost 4 bases, and 10 bases stayed unmatched. The germline V gene has CDR1 LGHNA and CDR2 YSLEER. CDR3 sequence (DNA): TGCGCCAGCAGCCAAGAGGCCCCGGGACAGGACGTCACCGGGGAGCTGTTTTTT. It yields the protein CASSQEAPGQDVTGELFF.

In the case of this clone: The junction departs from germline at one end; a sequencing error may be responsible. CDR3 DNA sequence: TGTGCCAGCAGCGTCGGGGGGAACCAGATTCTAACGTTT. Translated, it gives CASSVGGNQILTF. This chain links TRBV6-5 with TRBJ1-4; D may be TRBD1 (5 bases). From germline, CDR1 is MNHEY and CDR2 SVGAGI. The CDR3 runs to 13 residues.

This clone came up a few times. The V call is TRBV2, the J call TRBJ1-5; a possible D gene is TRBD1 (6 bases). With 7 bases removed from V and 6 bases from J, the gap between germline ends came to 19 bases. Germline CDR1 and CDR2: SNHLY and FYNNEI. CDR3 length: 15 residues. Here the CDR3 reads CASIRTGGAGQPQHF. In DNA, the CDR3 is TGTGCCAGCATCCGAACGGGGGGCGCGGGTCAGCCCCAGCATTTT.

Worth noting for this clone: Different DNA sequences within this sample yield the same CDR3. The genes are TRBV5-1 and TRBJ1-6; weak D call: TRBD1 (6 bases). Germline values: CDR1 SGHRS, CDR2 YFSETQ. With 0 bases removed from V and 7 bases from J, the gap between germline ends came to 8 bases. CDR3 length equals 14 residues. CDR3 in amino acids: CASSLGQDNSPLHF. CDR3 coding DNA: TGCGCCAGCAGCTTGGGACAGGACAATTCACCCCTCCACTTT.

CDR3 loop: CASRDAGGENYGYTF. CDR3 bases: TGTGCCAGCAGGGACGCGGGGGGCGAAAACTATGGCTACACCTTC. The chain combines TRBV5-5 with TRBJ1-2; D is perhaps TRBD1 (6 bases). Deletions cut 5 bases from V and 2 bases from J, with 16 bases between. This CDR3 has 15 amino acids. Germline V gene data show CDR1 as SGHKS and CDR2 as YYEKEE (reference sequence).

This clone was detected a few times. The chain links TRBV10-1 to TRBJ1-6; 9 bases map to TRBD1. Germline V gene data show CDR1 as WNHNN and CDR2 as SYGVQD (reference sequence). The CDR3 consists of 16 residues. Trimming removed 0 bases from V and 7 bases from J; junction bases left unmatched: 4. This CDR3 reads CASSESQGQGNSPLHF. The CDR3 DNA sequence: TGCGCCAGCAGTGAGTCGCAAGGACAGGGGAATTCACCCCTCCACTTT.

The J gene is TRBJ2-2, the V gene TRBV7-2; tentative D call: TRBD2 (6 bases). The CDR3 is 16 residues long. V lost 2 bases, J lost 4 bases, and 14 bases lay in between. CDR1 SGHTA and CDR2 FQGNSA come from the germline V gene. In nucleotides, the CDR3 is TGTGCCAGCAGCTTAATGGTCGGGGGTGGCACCGGGGAGCTGTTTTTT. Translated, it gives CASSLMVGGGTGELFF.

The V gene is TRBV19, the J gene TRBJ2-7, with 7 bases aligning to TRBD1. The CDR3 is made up of 15 amino acids. Trimming cost V 0 bases and J 6 bases; bases outside gene matches: 8. CDR1 and CDR2 from the germline V gene are LNHDA and SQIVND (reference sequence). This CDR3 reads CASSIDLRDSSEQYF. CDR3 in DNA: TGTGCCAGTAGTATAGATCTCCGGGACAGCTCCGAGCAGTACTTC.

This clone was picked up one time. The chain is built from TRBV5-1 and TRBJ1-2; D is unresolved. Germline values: CDR1 SGHRS, CDR2 YFSETQ. V was pared by 0 bases and J by 4 bases, with 10 bases between. The CDR3 extends over 14 amino acids. Written as DNA, the CDR3 is TGCGCCAGCAGCTTGGGGGTCGACCTCTATGGCTACACCTTC. As protein: CASSLGVDLYGYTF.

The chain recombines TRBV9 with TRBJ2-3; TRBD2 matches at 15 bases. Germline V gene data show CDR1 as SGDLS and CDR2 as YYNGEE. Germline trimming cut 5 bases from V and 2 bases from J; bases unmatched to any gene: 3. This CDR3 is 16 amino acids long. The CDR3 DNA reads TGTGCCAGCAGTTGGACTAGCGGGGGGGACACAGATACGCAGTATTTT. Amino acid sequence: CASSWTSGGDTDTQYF.

The CDR3 protein is CASSWGVNQPQHF. In nucleotides, the CDR3 is TGTGCCAGCTCGTGGGGGGTCAATCAGCCCCAGCATTTT. V and J are TRBV6-4 and TRBJ1-5; possibly TRBD1 for D (5 bases). The CDR3 loop spans 13 amino acids. V lost 8 bases and J 3 bases, leaving 11 bases between the germline ends. Per the germline V gene, CDR1 is MRHNA and CDR2 is SNTAGT.

The rearrangement uses TRBV18 and TRBJ1-6, with 8 bases fitting TRBD1. Looked up from germline, CDR1 is KGHSH and CDR2 is LQKENI. The CDR3 consists of 16 residues. Losses at the gene ends were 2 bases for V and 14 bases for J; bases not matched to a gene: 14. DNA of the CDR3: TGTGCCAGCTCACCAACCCGGGACAGGTCACCCTCGACCCTCCACTTT. It translates to CASSPTRDRSPSTLHF.

This chain links TRBV5-5 with TRBJ2-5, with 7 bases identical to TRBD1. The CDR3 is 13 amino acids. Unmatched junction bases numbered 0, after V lost 4 bases and J lost 0 bases. Germline CDR1 reads SGHKS; CDR2 reads YYEKEE (reference sequence). For the CDR3, the DNA is TGTGCCAGCAGCGGGACAGACCAAGAGACCCAGTACTTC. Translating it yields CASSGTDQETQYF. The variable domain in full, with the rest retrieved from reference TRBV5-5 and TRBJ2-5, is DAGVTQSPTHLIKTRGQQVTLRCSPISGHKSVSWYQQVLGQGPQFIFQYYEKEERGRGNFPDRFSARQFPNYSSELNVNALLLGDSALYLCASSGTDQETQYFGPGTRLLVL.

The chain uses TRBV27 and TRBJ2-2; TRBD2 agrees at 13 bases. This CDR3 comprises 16 residues. Germline V gives CDR1 MNHEY, CDR2 SMNVEV (reference sequence). V lost 4 bases and J lost 4; bases outside the gene matches: 3. Written as DNA, the CDR3 is TGTGCCAGCAGTTCTACTAGCGGGGGGGGCACCGGGGAGCTGTTTTTT. It encodes CASSSTSGGGTGELFF.

This chain joins TRBV7-2 and TRBJ1-1, with no clear D. The length of the CDR3 is 16 residues. The V gene's germline CDR1 is SGHTA and CDR2 FQGNSA. V was shortened by 0 bases and J by 6 bases, with 17 bases between the two germline ends. The CDR3 region has the DNA TGTGCCAGCAGCTTAGCCCCGTCCTGGAGGGTGGCTGAAGCTTTCTTT. Protein: CASSLAPSWRVAEAFF.

The rearrangement links TRBV7-2 to TRBJ2-3; D is uncertain. V lost 1 base and J 4 bases, leaving 24 bases between the germline ends. Per the germline V gene, CDR1 is SGHTA and CDR2 is FQGNSA. This CDR3 is 19 amino acids long. In nucleotides, the CDR3 is TGTGCCAGCAGCTTAGGGTTGGCAAGCCAGAGCGAAATGGCAGATACGCAGTATTTT. Translating gives CASSLGLASQSEMADTQYF.

The rearrangement links TRBV6-6 to TRBJ2-6, with D maybe TRBD2 (5 bases). The ends were cut back, 0 bases at V and 2 bases at J, with 8 bases in the middle. The CDR3 is 16 residues long. Germline loops: CDR1 MNHNY, CDR2 SVGAGI (reference sequence). DNA of the CDR3: TGTGCCAGCAGTTACTCGACCGGGGCTGGGGCCAACGTCCTGACTTTC. It translates to CASSYSTGAGANVLTF.

The V gene is TRBV14, the J gene TRBJ2-1; D ambiguous. V lost 4 bases and J lost 8, with 6 bases in between. The CDR3 spans 11 residues. Germline-derived CDR1 and CDR2 are SGHDN and FVKESK. The CDR3 nucleotides are TGTGCCAGCAGCCTCGACCATGAGCAGTTCTTC. It is translated as CASSLDHEQFF.

The chain uses TRBV23-1 and TRBJ1-4, with no clear D. TRBV23-1 qualifies as an ORF whose function is uncertain. The CDR3 covers 14 residues. Trimming pared 3 bases from V and 5 bases from J, leaving 10 bases between. The DNA of the CDR3 is TGCGCCAGCAGTCATCGAATTGCCAATGAAAAACTGTTTTTT. Translated, it gives CASSHRIANEKLFF.

The rearrangement links TRBV10-3 to TRBJ1-2, with D possibly matching TRBD1 (6 bases). This CDR3 is built from 15 residues. Per germline, CDR1 ENHRY and CDR2 SYGVKD. Trimming took 10 bases from V and 0 from J, leaving 18 bases between them. CDR3 bases: TGTGCCACCACTATGGGGGCAGGGTCTAACTATGGCTACACCTTC. This sequence encodes CATTMGAGSNYGYTF.

The chain joins TRBV5-6 to TRBJ1-5; D gene uncertain. CDR1 SGHDT and CDR2 YYEEEE come from the germline V gene. CDR3 size: 16 residues. The V and J ends lost 1 base and 2 bases respectively, with 13 bases between them. CDR3: CASSLRKGKGNQPQHF. Written as DNA, the CDR3 is TGTGCCAGCAGCTTGCGTAAAGGGAAGGGCAATCAGCCCCAGCATTTT.

The chain couples TRBV11-2 to TRBJ2-7; 7 bases match TRBD1. The germline CDR1 and CDR2 sequences are SGHAT and FQNNGV. The CDR3 is made up of 15 amino acids. The ends lost 6 bases at V and 1 base at J; junction bases unmatched: 9. This CDR3 is CASSRPGTASYEQYF. In nucleotides, the CDR3 is TGTGCCAGCAGTCGTCCCGGGACAGCTTCCTACGAGCAGTACTTC.